These 30 T cell receptor beta chains originate from one sample sequenced in a study of blood T cell repertoires in COVID-19. Assay used: immunoSEQ multiplex PCR; TCRdb lists only in-frame clones, some missing. Of tens of thousands of clones listed, 80% to 90% are singletons. Source material: peripheral blood. These receptors all stem from a woman aged 80 or over with active or convalescent COVID-19.

The chain combines TRBV10-1 with TRBJ2-1, with a possible D match to TRBD2 (6 bases). Germline CDR1 WNHNN, CDR2 SYGVQD (reference sequence). V lost 2 bases and J lost 7, with 12 bases in between. The length of the CDR3 is 14 residues. CDR3 bases: TGCGCCAGCAGTGAGGGCGGGGTATGGAATGAGCAGTTCTTC. It translates to CASSEGGVWNEQFF.

This chain links TRBV7-2 with TRBJ2-5, with 11 nucleotides matching TRBD2. Germline V gene data show CDR1 as SGHTA and CDR2 as FQGNSA. V trimming: 5 bases; J trimming: 1 base; junction bases outside the gene matches: 6. This CDR3 has 16 amino acids. Here the CDR3 DNA reads TGTGCCAGCAGCCATGGGACTAGCGGATTCCAAGAGACCCAGTACTTC. This encodes CASSHGTSGFQETQYF.

V gene TRBV5-5 combines with J gene TRBJ2-1; 13 bases are shared with TRBD2. The CDR3 has 15 residues. V trimming: 3 bases; J trimming: 10 bases; junction bases outside the gene matches: 7. CDR1 is SGHKS, CDR2 YYEKEE, per germline (reference sequence). The CDR3 sequence: CASSSGTSGIHEQFF. The CDR3 DNA is TGTGCCAGCAGCTCCGGGACTAGCGGGATCCACGAGCAGTTCTTC.

This clone was seen only a few times. The CDR3 DNA is TGTGCCAGCAGCTTAGTGAGAGGTCCGGCCTCTGGAAACACCATATATTTT. Its protein is CASSLVRGPASGNTIYF. The J gene is TRBJ1-3, the V gene TRBV7-8; D uncertain. In germline, CDR1 is SGHVS, CDR2 FQNEAQ. V was cut by 1 base and J by 0 bases, with 13 bases left in between. The CDR3 is 17 amino acids.

The chain links TRBV7-2 to TRBJ2-7; a weak D match, TRBD2 (6 bases). Germline CDR1 reads SGHTA; CDR2 reads FQGNSA. The CDR3 consists of 16 residues. V lost 1 base and J lost 0, with 13 bases in between. As DNA, the CDR3 is TGTGCCAGCAGCTTAGGAGGGACTCAAAGCTCCTACGAGCAGTACTTC. Its protein is CASSLGGTQSSYEQYF. Looking up the rest from reference TRBV7-2 and TRBJ2-7 gives the full variable domain: GAGVSQSPSNKVTEKGKDVELRCDPISGHTALYWYRQSLGQGLEFLIYFQGNSAPDKSGLPSDRFSAERTGGSVSTLTIQRTQQEDSAVYLCASSLGGTQSSYEQYFGPGTRLTVT.

V is TRBV7-9 and J is TRBJ2-6; no definite D call. The CDR3 spans 11 residues. Germline V gene lookup returns CDR1 SEHNR and CDR2 FQNEAQ (reference sequence). Trimming shortened V by 8 bases and J by 9 bases, and 8 bases separated the two germline ends. CDR3 DNA sequence: TGTGCCAGCTTTTTTCTCAACGTCCTGACTTTC. Translation: CASFFLNVLTF.

V is TRBV7-9 and J is TRBJ2-7; D is possibly TRBD2 (5 bases). Trimming took off 1 base at V and 1 base at J, with 14 bases between the two ends. CDR1 is SEHNR and CDR2 is FQNEAQ in the germline V gene (reference sequence). The CDR3 totals 16 residues. The CDR3, as DNA: TGTGCCAGCAGCTTAGACTCGGGCGGGTGGTCCTACGAGCAGTACTTC. As protein: CASSLDSGGWSYEQYF.

This clone showed up just a few times. V gene TRBV3-1 (or the pseudogene TRBV3-2) combines with J gene TRBJ2-1, with 9 positions matching TRBD2. CDR3 length equals 18 residues. The V gene's germline CDR1 is LGHDT and CDR2 YNNKEL (reference sequence). V was pared by 4 bases and J by 7 bases, with 17 bases of the junction left unmatched. The CDR3 spells CASSLGGPLAGMRNEQFF. The CDR3 DNA is TGTGCCAGCAGCCTCGGCGGTCCTCTAGCGGGGATGCGGAATGAGCAGTTCTTC.

This chain joins TRBV6-5 and TRBJ1-2; 10 nucleotides align to TRBD1. The V and J ends lost 2 bases and 8 bases, in that order; junction bases with no gene match: 2. The CDR3 has 13 residues. Germline lookup yields CDR1 MNHEY and CDR2 SVGAGI. CDR3 bases: TGTGCCAGCAGTTACGACAGGGGGCTCGGCTACACCTTC. Translating gives CASSYDRGLGYTF.

The chain couples TRBV30 to TRBJ1-5; D is possibly TRBD1 (5 bases). The length of the CDR3 is 14 residues. Trimming cost V 7 bases and J 0 bases, with 13 bases left between them. Germline loops: CDR1 GTSNPN, CDR2 SVGIG (reference sequence). The CDR3 DNA reads TGTGCCTACTCTAGGGGATCTAGCAATCAGCCCCAGCATTTT. Protein sequence: CAYSRGSSNQPQHF.

The chain links TRBV5-1 to TRBJ2-7, with 13 bases that match TRBD2. There are 15 residues in the CDR3. Germline V gene lookup returns CDR1 SGHRS and CDR2 YFSETQ. Trimming took 4 bases from V and 6 from J; bases not matched to a gene: 7. CDR3 region: CASSPELAGGAEQYF. As DNA, the CDR3 is TGCGCCAGCAGCCCGGAACTAGCGGGAGGGGCCGAGCAGTACTTC.

The chain recombines TRBV2 with TRBJ2-1; tentatively, D is TRBD1 (6 bases). V lost 10 bases to trimming and J lost 0 bases, with 19 bases between them. In germline, CDR1 is SNHLY, CDR2 FYNNEI. The CDR3 extends over 16 amino acids. The CDR3 DNA reads as TGTGCCAATAACCCGCCTCAGGGGAGCTCCTACAATGAGCAGTTCTTC. Its protein product is CANNPPQGSSYNEQFF.

Only a few counts were recorded for this clone. The J gene is TRBJ2-3, the V gene TRBV7-9; 10 bases line up with TRBD2. From germline, CDR1 is SEHNR and CDR2 FQNEAQ (reference sequence). The CDR3 is made up of 14 amino acids. V lost 5 bases to trimming and J lost 4 bases; unmatched junction nucleotides: 3. The CDR3 region is CASSDGLAADTQYF. CDR3 nucleotide sequence: TGTGCCAGCAGCGACGGACTAGCGGCAGATACGCAGTATTTT.

This clone was detected only once. The rearrangement joins TRBV5-6 to TRBJ2-5, with 10 bases that match TRBD1. This CDR3 is built from 17 residues. V dropped 4 bases and J dropped 4; count of bases not matched to a gene: 13. The V gene's germline CDR1 is SGHDT and CDR2 YYEEEE. The CDR3 loop reads CASSDEDRGRFGETQYF. CDR3 DNA sequence: TGTGCCAGCAGCGACGAAGACAGGGGGCGATTTGGAGAGACCCAGTACTTC.

The chain uses TRBV10-3 and TRBJ2-3; D possibly corresponds to TRBD2 (6 bases). From germline, CDR1 is ENHRY and CDR2 SYGVKD. CDR3 length: 14 amino acids. The V and J ends lost 7 bases and 2 bases respectively, with 13 bases between them. CDR3 coding DNA: TGTGCCATCAAGGGGCGGGGCGACACAGATACGCAGTATTTT. The encoded protein is CAIKGRGDTDTQYF.

The rearrangement links TRBV29-1 to TRBJ1-1; 7 bases fit TRBD1. The CDR3 extends over 16 amino acids. With 6 bases clipped from V and 1 base from J, the junction kept 14 bases outside the gene matches. CDR1 is SQVTM, CDR2 ANQGSEA, per germline. The CDR3 region has the DNA TGCAGCGTGCCAAACAGGGTTCAGGGGGGGAACACTGAAGCTTTCTTT. This encodes CSVPNRVQGGNTEAFF.

The chain has TRBV14 and TRBJ1-3, with 7 bases identical to TRBD1. The CDR3 consists of 16 residues. The germline V gene has CDR1 SGHDN and CDR2 FVKESK. The J segment lost 2 bases and the V segment lost 1 base, leaving 5 bases of the junction unmatched. The CDR3 is CASSQARQGPGNTIYF. In DNA, the CDR3 is TGTGCCAGCAGCCAAGCTCGACAGGGCCCTGGAAACACCATATATTTT. Using reference TRBV14 and TRBJ1-3 for the parts outside the CDR3, the full variable domain is EAGVTQFPSHSVIEKGQTVTLRCDPISGHDNLYWYRRVMGKEIKFLLHFVKESKQDESGMPNNRFLAERTGGTYSTLKVQPAELEDSGVYFCASSQARQGPGNTIYFGEGSWLTVV.

The chain is built from TRBV28 and TRBJ1-2; 7 nucleotides match TRBD1. Losses at the gene ends were 1 base for V and 4 bases for J; bases not matched to a gene: 6. CDR3 length: 15 amino acids. Germline V CDR1 and CDR2: MDHEN, SYDVKM. CDR3 protein: CASSLSSGGAYGYTF. CDR3 sequence (DNA): TGTGCCAGCAGTTTATCGTCAGGGGGAGCCTATGGCTACACCTTC.

The genes are TRBV7-6 and TRBJ2-7, with 11 bases aligning to TRBD2. Unmatched junction bases numbered 10, after V lost 5 bases and J lost 7 bases. The germline V gene encodes CDR1 SGHVS and CDR2 FNYEAQ. This CDR3 comprises 15 residues. CDR3 region: CASSLRLAGLGEQYF. The CDR3 coding sequence is TGTGCCAGCAGCCTTAGACTAGCGGGATTGGGGGAGCAGTACTTC.

The chain couples TRBV7-8 to TRBJ2-7; maybe TRBD1 (5 bases). Germline V gives CDR1 SGHVS, CDR2 FQNEAQ. The CDR3 contains 16 residues. Trimming took 5 bases from V and 2 from J, leaving 19 bases between them. The CDR3 reads CASSQPTEEPTYEQYF. CDR3 sequence (DNA): TGTGCCAGCAGCCAACCGACAGAGGAACCCACCTACGAGCAGTACTTC.

This chain connects TRBV5-4 to TRBJ2-1; no reliable D call. The CDR3 contains 16 residues. V was shortened by 3 bases and J by 7 bases, with 20 bases between the two germline ends. Germline V lookup: CDR1 SGHNT, CDR2 YYREEE (reference sequence). This CDR3 reads CASSSPSVRGNNEQFF. CDR3 nucleotides: TGTGCCAGCAGCTCTCCGTCGGTTAGAGGTAATAATGAGCAGTTCTTC. Full variable domain (rest looked up from reference TRBV5-4 and TRBJ2-1): ETGVTQSPTHLIKTRGQQVTLRCSSQSGHNTVSWYQQALGQGPQFIFQYYREEENGRGNFPPRFSGLQFPNYSSELNVNALELDDSALYLCASSSPSVRGNNEQFFGPGTRLTVL.

This clone was observed once. The rearrangement joins TRBV4-1 to TRBJ2-7; 7 bases match TRBD2. V was clipped by 0 bases and J by 6 bases; unmatched bases: 11. Looked up from germline, CDR1 is MGHRA and CDR2 is YSYEKL. This CDR3 region has 16 residues. In DNA form, the CDR3 reads TGCGCCAGCAGCCAAGATATAGGGCGGAGGGAGGGCGAGCAGTACTTC. This encodes CASSQDIGRREGEQYF.

This chain joins TRBV5-8 and TRBJ2-3, with TRBD2 identical over 13 bases. This CDR3 is built from 17 residues. Germline V gene sequence: CDR1 SGHTS, CDR2 YDEGEE. V shed 4 bases and J 3 bases; nucleotides not matched to a gene: 8. The CDR3 here is CASSPLMGLAGTDTQYF. CDR3 DNA: TGTGCCAGCAGCCCCCTAATGGGACTAGCGGGGACAGATACGCAGTATTTT.

The gene calls are TRBV11-2 and TRBJ2-7, with 8 bases identical to TRBD2. CDR1 and CDR2 (germline): SGHAT, FQNNGV. This CDR3 has 16 amino acids. Trimming at V came to 4 bases and at J to 4 bases, leaving 12 bases not matched to a gene. CDR3 DNA: TGTGCCAGCAGCTCCCGGGGTAGCGGGGATCCTTACGAGCAGTACTTC. Translated: CASSSRGSGDPYEQYF.

The J gene is TRBJ1-2, the V gene TRBV5-4; perhaps TRBD1 as D (6 bases). The V gene's germline CDR1 is SGHNT and CDR2 YYREEE (reference sequence). This CDR3 is built from 15 residues. V was shortened by 3 bases and J by 4 bases, with 16 bases between the two germline ends. CDR3 protein: CASSSEQGRGYGYTF. DNA for the CDR3: TGTGCCAGCAGCTCGGAACAGGGAAGGGGCTATGGCTACACCTTC.

The V gene is TRBV27, the J gene TRBJ2-1, with D possibly being TRBD1 (6 bases). There are 14 residues in the CDR3. The germline V gene has CDR1 MNHEY and CDR2 SMNVEV (reference sequence). Trimming removed 2 bases at V and 4 bases at J, with 9 bases between. CDR3 nucleotides: TGTGCCAGCAGTTTAAACAGGGATTACAATGAGCAGTTCTTC. The encoded protein is CASSLNRDYNEQFF.

The rearrangement links TRBV7-2 to TRBJ1-3; D is possibly TRBD1 (6 bases). The CDR3 is made up of 16 amino acids. Germline-derived CDR1 and CDR2 are SGHTA and FQGNSA. V was shortened by 2 bases and J by 1 base, with 12 bases between the two germline ends. In DNA form, the CDR3 reads TGTGCCAGCAGCTTACAGGGGATTCTGTCTGGAAACACCATATATTTT. Translating gives CASSLQGILSGNTIYF.

This sequence joins TRBV12-3 or TRBV12-4 and TRBJ2-7; 7 nucleotides match TRBD2. The CDR3 runs to 13 residues. The V segment lost 7 bases and the J segment 5 bases; nucleotides outside the gene matches: 8. For the CDR3, the DNA is TGTGCCAGCAAGCTGGCGGGAGTCCACGAGCAGTACTTC. It yields the protein CASKLAGVHEQYF.

The chain links TRBV19 to TRBJ1-5; TRBD1 agrees at 10 bases. CDR1 and CDR2 (germline): LNHDA, SQIVND (reference sequence). CDR3 length: 17 residues. The V and J ends lost 5 bases and 4 bases, in that order; junction bases with no gene match: 11. For the CDR3, the DNA is TGTGCCAGTAGTCCCCCGCGGGACAGGGGAAGGAATCAGCCCCAGCATTTT. Protein product: CASSPPRDRGRNQPQHF.

This sequence joins TRBV7-2 and TRBJ1-1, with a weak D call TRBD1 (6 bases). Germline CDR1 is SGHTA and CDR2 is FQGNSA. Trimming removed 4 bases at V and 5 bases at J, with 14 bases between. CDR3 size: 14 residues. The CDR3 here is CASSSNRVWTEAFF. CDR3 nucleotide sequence: TGTGCCAGCAGCTCGAACAGGGTTTGGACTGAAGCTTTCTTT.